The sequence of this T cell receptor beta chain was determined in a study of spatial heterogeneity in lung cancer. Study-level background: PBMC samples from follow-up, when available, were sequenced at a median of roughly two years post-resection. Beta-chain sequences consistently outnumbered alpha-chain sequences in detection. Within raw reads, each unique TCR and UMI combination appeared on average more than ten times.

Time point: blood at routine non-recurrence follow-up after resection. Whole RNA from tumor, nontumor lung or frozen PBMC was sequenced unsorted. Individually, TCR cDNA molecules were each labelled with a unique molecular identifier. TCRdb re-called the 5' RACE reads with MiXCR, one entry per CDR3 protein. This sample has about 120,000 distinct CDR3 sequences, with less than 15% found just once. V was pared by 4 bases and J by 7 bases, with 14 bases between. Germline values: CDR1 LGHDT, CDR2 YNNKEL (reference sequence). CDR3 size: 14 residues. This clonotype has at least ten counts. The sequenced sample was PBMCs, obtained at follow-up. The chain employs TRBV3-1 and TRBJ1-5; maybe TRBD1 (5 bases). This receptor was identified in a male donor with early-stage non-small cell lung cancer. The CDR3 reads CASSPGHVRQPQHF. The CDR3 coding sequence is TGTGCCAGCAGCCCAGGGCACGTGAGACAGCCCCAGCATTTT.